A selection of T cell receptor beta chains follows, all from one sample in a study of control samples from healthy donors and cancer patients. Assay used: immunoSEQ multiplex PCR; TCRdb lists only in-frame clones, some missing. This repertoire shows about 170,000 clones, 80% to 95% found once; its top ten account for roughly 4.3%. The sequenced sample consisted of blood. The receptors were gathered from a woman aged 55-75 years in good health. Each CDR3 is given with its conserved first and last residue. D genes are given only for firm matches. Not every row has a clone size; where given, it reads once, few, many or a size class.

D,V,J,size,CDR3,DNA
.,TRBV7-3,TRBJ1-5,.,CASSQQGPYQPQHF,TGTGCCAGCAGCCAACAGGGACCCTATCAGCCCCAGCATTTT
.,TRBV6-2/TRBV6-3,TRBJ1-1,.,CASSLVGVTEAFF,TGTGCCAGCAGTTTAGTTGGGGTGACTGAAGCTTTCTTT
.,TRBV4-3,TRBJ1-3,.,CASSQGISTGSGNTIYF,TGCGCCAGCAGCCAAGGGATCTCAACGGGCTCTGGAAACACCATATATTTT
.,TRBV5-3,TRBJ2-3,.,CARSLDFTSRGTDTQYF,TGTGCCAGAAGCTTGGACTTCACTAGCCGAGGCACAGATACGCAGTATTTT
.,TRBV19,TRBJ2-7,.,CASSIVGGHASYEQYF,TGTGCCAGTAGTATAGTAGGAGGACACGCCTCCTACGAGCAGTACTTC
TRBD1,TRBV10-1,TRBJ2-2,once,CASGQQGANTGELFF,TGCGCCAGCGGCCAACAGGGGGCTAACACCGGGGAGCTGTTTTTT
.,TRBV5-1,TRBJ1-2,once,CASSLSGAGGSGGYTF,TGCGCCAGCAGCTTGTCAGGGGCTGGTGGATCTGGGGGCTACACCTTC
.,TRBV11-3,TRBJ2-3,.,CASSLAAPDTQYF,TGTGCCAGCAGCTTAGCTGCGCCGGATACGCAGTATTTT
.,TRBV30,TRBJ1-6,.,CAWGPRGASPLHF,TGTGCCTGGGGACCCCGGGGAGCTTCACCCCTCCACTTT
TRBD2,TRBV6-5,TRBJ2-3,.,CASLGGSTDTQYF,TGTGCCAGCCTGGGGGGGAGCACAGATACGCAGTATTTT
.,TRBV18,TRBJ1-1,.,CASSPPPGPLNTEAFF,TGTGCCAGCTCACCACCGCCGGGACCTCTGAACACTGAAGCTTTCTTT
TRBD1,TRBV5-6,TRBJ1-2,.,CASSAGTGRHNYGYTF,TGTGCCAGCAGCGCCGGGACAGGGCGGCATAACTATGGCTACACCTTC
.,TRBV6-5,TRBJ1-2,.,CAAFGPSYGYTF,TGTGCCGCATTTGGCCCAAGCTATGGCTACACCTTC
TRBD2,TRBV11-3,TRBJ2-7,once,CASSPSGGLPEQYF,TGTGCCAGCAGCCCCTCGGGGGGGCTCCCCGAGCAGTACTTC
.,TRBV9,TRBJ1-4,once,CASSVGGSEKLFF,TGTGCCAGCAGCGTAGGAGGAAGTGAAAAACTGTTTTTT
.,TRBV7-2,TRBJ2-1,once,CASSSLVTAYFF,TGTGCCAGCAGCTCCCTTGTTACGGCCTATTTCTTC
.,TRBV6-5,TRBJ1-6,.,CASSSAVPPNSPLHF,TGTGCCAGCAGCTCCGCAGTCCCGCCGAATTCACCCCTCCACTTT
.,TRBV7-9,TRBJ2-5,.,CASSQNPGGLLYF,TGTGCCAGCAGCCAGAACCCCGGAGGACTGCTTTACTTC
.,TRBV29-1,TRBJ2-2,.,CSGGQPNTGELFF,TGCAGCGGTGGACAGCCAAACACCGGGGAGCTGTTTTTT
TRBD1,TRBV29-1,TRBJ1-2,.,CSVGWGTDYGYTF,TGCAGCGTTGGATGGGGGACAGACTATGGCTACACCTTC
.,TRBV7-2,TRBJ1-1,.,CASSLAFGREAFF,TGTGCCAGCAGCTTAGCTTTCGGCCGAGAAGCTTTCTTT
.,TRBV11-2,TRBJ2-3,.,CASSLGAATMTDTQYF,TGTGCCAGCAGCTTAGGGGCCGCGACGATGACAGATACGCAGTATTTT
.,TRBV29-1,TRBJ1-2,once,CSVDRDHYGYTF,TGCAGCGTTGACCGGGACCACTATGGCTACACCTTC